Reported below is one TCR beta chain. Its antigen is unidentified. These data come from a study of Tregs in tolerant kidney transplant recipients. Findings and limits, study-wide: No direct test of biological reproducibility was done here. Findings come from small patient numbers and require larger validation.

V dropped 1 base and J dropped 7 bases, with 22 bases sitting between them. Germline CDR1 is LGHNA and CDR2 is YNFKEQ. The CDR3 sequence is 18 residues long. TCRdb keeps only in-frame clones here, not all; method: immunoSEQ multiplex PCR. The sample holds under 95,000 clones, 91% seen once. Unstimulated regulatory T cells (CD4+CD25+CD127-), CD4+CD25- non-regulatory cells, CD4 and CD8 cells were FACS-sorted from thawed PBMCs. The sample consisted of Tregs from blood, taken before the transplant. This receptor was taken from a human donor who received a combined kidney and bone marrow transplant. This rearrangement joins TRBV4-2 to TRBJ2-2; a possible D gene is TRBD2 (6 bases). CDR3 amino acids: CASSQVRTNGRKNGELFF. The CDR3 DNA reads as TGTGCCAGCAGCCAAGTTCGGACTAACGGGAGAAAGAACGGGGAGCTGTTTTTT.